These T cell receptor beta chains were read from a single sample in a study of cytomegalovirus exposure and HLA in healthy donors. Clones were sequenced by immunoSEQ multiplex PCR, and TCRdb holds only the in-frame ones, with some missing. Here the sample spans about 130,000 clones, about 79% being singletons. The sample consisted of PBMCs. The receptors originated from a man younger than 35 in good health and CMV-seronegative. Each CDR3 is given with its conserved first and last residue. Each record gives: D gene, J gene, clone size, V gene, CDR3 DNA, CDR3 protein. A D gene is named only where the DNA matches it firmly. Expanded clones are given a class, and other clones once, few, many or no size at all.

NA,TRBJ1-3,NA,TRBV4-1,TGCGCCAGCAGGGCCATCGGGAGGGGAAACACCATATATTTT,CASRAIGRGNTIYF
NA,TRBJ2-3,once,TRBV9,TGTGCCAGCAGCGTAGCGGCAGATACGCAGTATTTT,CASSVAADTQYF
NA,TRBJ2-7,NA,TRBV5-8,TGTGCCAGCAGCTTGGAGGGACTCTCCCACGAGCAGTACTTC,CASSLEGLSHEQYF
NA,TRBJ1-1,NA,TRBV6-6,TGTGCCAGCAGTTGGGGGGTTGGTCCGGGCACTGAAGCTTTCTTT,CASSWGVGPGTEAFF
NA,TRBJ2-2,NA,TRBV9,TGTGCCAGCAGCGTATTGGGGCCACCGAACACCGGGGAGCTGTTTTTT,CASSVLGPPNTGELFF
TRBD1,TRBJ2-2,NA,TRBV30,TGTGCCTGGAGCCTTAGGACCGGGACAGGGGGCTCTATCGGGGAGCTGTTTTTT,CAWSLRTGTGGSIGELFF
TRBD1,TRBJ2-4,NA,TRBV28,TGTGCCGGAGGGCCGGGACAGGGTAACATTCAGTACTTC,CAGGPGQGNIQYF
TRBD2,TRBJ2-2,NA,TRBV5-4,TGTGCCACCGGACTAGCGGGAGCGGGGGAGCTGTTTTTT,CATGLAGAGELFF
NA,TRBJ2-3,NA,TRBV28,TGTGCCAGCAGTCTTAGACTTCACCGGGATACGCAGTATTTT,CASSLRLHRDTQYF
NA,TRBJ1-1,once,TRBV18,TGTGCCAGCTCACCGATTCAGGTGGGTTGGACTGAAGCTTTCTTT,CASSPIQVGWTEAFF
TRBD2,TRBJ2-2,NA,TRBV5-6,TGTGCCAGCAGCTTAGTGACTAGCGGGAGTGTAGGCGGGGAGCTGTTTTTT,CASSLVTSGSVGGELFF
NA,TRBJ1-1,NA,TRBV29-1,TGCAGCGCTACGGGGAGTCCTGAGGCTTTCTTT,CSATGSPEAFF
TRBD2,TRBJ2-2,NA,TRBV6-5,TGTGCCAGCAGACCCCCCGGGACTAGGCGCGGGGAGGGGGTATTT,CASRPPGTRRGEGVF
NA,TRBJ1-2,NA,TRBV11-2,TGTGCCAGCAGCTTAGGTGGCGAGGTCGCCTTC,CASSLGGEVAF
NA,TRBJ2-3,NA,TRBV20-1,TGCAGTGCTAGTACCGGGGGTACGCAGTATTTT,CSASTGGTQYF
TRBD1,TRBJ1-1,NA,TRBV19,TGTGCCAGTAGTAGCAGGGGGCTGATCACTGAAGCTTTCTTT,CASSSRGLITEAFF
TRBD2,TRBJ2-2,NA,TRBV19,TGTGCCAGTAGTATAATACTAGCGGGCACCGGGGAGCTGTTTTTT,CASSIILAGTGELFF
NA,TRBJ1-2,NA,TRBV28,TGTGCCAGCAGCCGCGGGGGGGGTGGCTACACCTTC,CASSRGGGGYTF
NA,TRBJ2-6,few,TRBV4-2,TGTGCCAGCAGCCAAGAAACCAGCTCTGGGGCCAACGTCCTGACTTTC,CASSQETSSGANVLTF
NA,TRBJ1-5,few,TRBV6-5,TGTGCCAGCAGTTACTGGGTGGGCCAGCCCCAGCATTTT,CASSYWVGQPQHF
TRBD2,TRBJ2-1,NA,TRBV7-3,TGTGCCAGCAGCCGCCAGGGGACTAGCGGGGTGGATGAGCAGTTCTTC,CASSRQGTSGVDEQFF
TRBD1,TRBJ2-1,NA,TRBV6-5,TGTGCCAGCAGTTCGGACAGGGAACAAGCCTACAATGAGCAGTTCTTC,CASSSDREQAYNEQFF
TRBD1,TRBJ2-1,few,TRBV29-1,TGCAGCGTTGAACCTGGGACAGTGTCCTACAATGAGCAGTTCTTC,CSVEPGTVSYNEQFF
TRBD2,TRBJ2-3,NA,TRBV9,TGTGCCAGCAGCGTTGGCGGGATCGGGGGGAATACGCAGTATTTT,CASSVGGIGGNTQYF
NA,TRBJ1-1,NA,TRBV23-1,TGCGCCAGCAGTCCCCCCGCCAGGGGTATGAACACTGAAGCTTTCTTT,CASSPPARGMNTEAFF
NA,TRBJ1-2,NA,TRBV18,TGTGCCAGCTCACCATCCGAAGGGGCGTATGGTGGCTACACCTTC,CASSPSEGAYGGYTF
NA,TRBJ1-2,NA,TRBV6-5,TGTGCCAGCAGTTACTCCCCGGGTCGGGACTATGGCTACACCTTC,CASSYSPGRDYGYTF
NA,TRBJ2-7,NA,TRBV19,TGTGCCAGTAGTGACAGCTACGAGCAGTACTTC,CASSDSYEQYF
TRBD2,TRBJ2-7,NA,TRBV6-5,TGTGCCAGCAGTTACCCGGGGACTAGCGGGACCTACGAGCAGTACTTC,CASSYPGTSGTYEQYF
TRBD1,TRBJ2-3,NA,TRBV30,TGTGCTGAACGGACAGGGCAAACAGATACGCAGTATTTT,CAERTGQTDTQYF
NA,TRBJ2-7,NA,TRBV9,TGTGCCAGCAGCGTAGGGCTAGCGTACGAGCAGTACTTC,CASSVGLAYEQYF
NA,TRBJ1-4,few,TRBV30,TGTGCCTGGAGTAGTAAGGGGATCGGGGAAAAACTGTTTTTT,CAWSSKGIGEKLFF
NA,TRBJ1-5,once,TRBV28,TGTGCCAGCAGTTTTTTTTGGGTTGTCGAGGGGGAGACCAATCAGCCCCAGCATTTT,CASSFFWVVEGETNQPQHF
NA,TRBJ1-1,NA,TRBV11-2,TGTGCCAGCAGCTTAGTCGGGGGGAACACTGAAGCTTTCTTT,CASSLVGGNTEAFF
NA,TRBJ2-2,NA,TRBV19,TGTGCCAGTACCTCACACTTAACCGGGACTGCCTATCACACCGGGGAGCTGTTTTTT,CASTSHLTGTAYHTGELFF
NA,TRBJ1-1,NA,TRBV11-2,TGTGCCAGCAGCTTATGGGCGGGGGTCAACACTGAAGCTTTCTTT,CASSLWAGVNTEAFF
TRBD1,TRBJ1-1,NA,TRBV28,TGTGCCAGCAGTTTAATACAGGGGAGCACTGAAGCTTTCTTT,CASSLIQGSTEAFF
NA,TRBJ2-1,NA,TRBV15,TGTGCCACCAGAGGACGGGACTCCGAATCCTACAATGAGCAGTTCTTC,CATRGRDSESYNEQFF
TRBD2,TRBJ2-3,NA,TRBV11-2,TGTGCCAGCAGTGGGACTAGCATAGATACGCAGTATTTT,CASSGTSIDTQYF
NA,TRBJ2-4,once,TRBV18,TGTGCCAGCTCACTACCTGGGGCAACCAAAAACATTCAGTACTTC,CASSLPGATKNIQYF
NA,TRBJ1-1,NA,TRBV2,TGTGCCAGCAGTGCTCAAGCGCGTGAAGCTTTCTTT,CASSAQAREAFF
TRBD2,TRBJ2-7,NA,TRBV5-4,TGTGCCAGCAGCATCTGGACTAGTTTGAGCGAGCAGTACTTC,CASSIWTSLSEQYF
NA,TRBJ1-2,NA,TRBV18,TGTGCCAGCTCACCCATGGACAGCAACTATGGCTACACCTTC,CASSPMDSNYGYTF
NA,TRBJ1-5,NA,TRBV7-9,TGTGCCAGCAGCTTTAGGGAGAATCAGCCCCAGCATTTT,CASSFRENQPQHF
NA,TRBJ1-6,NA,TRBV27,TGTGCCAGCAGTCCCTTGCGCCGGGGGGCAAGAAATTCACCCCTCCACTTT,CASSPLRRGARNSPLHF
NA,TRBJ1-2,NA,TRBV9,TGTGCCAGCAGCGTAGGTGGGGGCGCGTATGGCTACACCTTC,CASSVGGGAYGYTF
NA,TRBJ1-1,once,TRBV30,TGTGCCTGGAGTGTTGGGGCTAACACTGAAGCTTTCTTT,CAWSVGANTEAFF
TRBD2,TRBJ2-7,NA,TRBV7-2,TGTGCCAGCAGCTTAGTCCTAGCGGGAGGTGAGCAGTACTTC,CASSLVLAGGEQYF
TRBD1,TRBJ2-1,NA,TRBV6-5,TGTGCCAGCAGTGCGGGACAGGGGATAGGTGAGCAGTTCTTC,CASSAGQGIGEQFF
NA,TRBJ1-5,NA,TRBV2,TGTGCCAGCAGTGAAGGGGGAGGCCAGCCCCAGCATTTT,CASSEGGGQPQHF
NA,TRBJ1-5,NA,TRBV28,TGTGCCAGCAGTCTCCCCGGGGGGGGCAATCAGCCCCAGCATTTT,CASSLPGGGNQPQHF
NA,TRBJ2-3,medium-sized,TRBV25-1,TGTGCCAGCAGTGAAGGACTTTACACAGATACGCAGTATTTT,CASSEGLYTDTQYF
NA,TRBJ1-2,few,TRBV27,TGTGCCAGCAGCCCAGAGGGGGTGGACTATGGCTACACCTTC,CASSPEGVDYGYTF
TRBD2,TRBJ2-7,NA,TRBV27,TGTGCCAGCAGTTTCCCGGCGGGGGGGACTTGCTACGAGCAGTACTTC,CASSFPAGGTCYEQYF
TRBD2,TRBJ2-7,NA,TRBV7-9,TGTGCCAGCAGCGAGGGACGGGGGGCCTACGAGCAGTACTTC,CASSEGRGAYEQYF
TRBD1,TRBJ1-6,NA,TRBV7-6,TGTGCCAGCAGCTCACAGGGGAGCTCCTATAATTCACCCCTCCACTTT,CASSSQGSSYNSPLHF
NA,TRBJ2-3,NA,TRBV7-2,TGTGCCAGCAGCTATCGGAGGGCCCGGGGAGATACGCAGTATTTT,CASSYRRARGDTQYF
NA,TRBJ2-1,NA,TRBV28,TGTGCCAGCAGTTCGGCAGGCTACAATGAGCAGTTCTTC,CASSSAGYNEQFF
NA,TRBJ1-5,NA,TRBV27,TGTGCCAGCAGTTTAAAGAGTAGTCAGCCCCAGCATTTT,CASSLKSSQPQHF
NA,TRBJ2-3,NA,TRBV7-2,TGTGCCAGCAGCTTCCGAGGGACAGATACGCAGTATTTT,CASSFRGTDTQYF